A single sample gave rise to the 22 T cell receptor beta chains below, sequenced in a study of T-cell memory formation after mild COVID-19. Each CDR3 protein gets one entry after TCRdb re-called the 5' RACE reads with MiXCR. Among approximately 400,000 distinct CDR3 sequences listed, more than 15% were seen once. Sequencing was performed on PBMCs or a T cell subset sorted from them (not recorded which). These receptors originate from a man aged 18 to 35 who had mild COVID-19 (a few samples of this study predate the infection). Cell type and time point are not known.

CDR3 DNA sequence: TGTGCCAGCAGCTTTAACGGGATTATGAACACTGAAGCTTTCTTT. Residues: CASSFNGIMNTEAFF. The chain uses TRBV7-2 and TRBJ1-1; no clear D. Trimming stripped 3 bases from V and 0 bases from J, with 11 bases between. This CDR3 is 15 amino acids long. CDR1 SGHTA and CDR2 FQGNSA come from the germline V gene.

V gene TRBV15 combines with J gene TRBJ1-3; the D gene is possibly TRBD1 (5 bases). This CDR3 region has 16 residues. Between the trimmed V and J ends, which lost 3 bases and 2 bases, there was a span of 14 bases. Germline lookup yields CDR1 LNHNV and CDR2 YYDKDF (reference sequence). The CDR3 DNA reads TGTGCCACCAGCAGGAGGGGATCAAGTCCTGGAAACACCATATATTTT. Protein: CATSRRGSSPGNTIYF.

The CDR3: CASSSIRSTDTQYF. The DNA of the CDR3 is TGTGCCAGCAGCTCGATAAGGAGCACAGATACGCAGTATTTT. The V and J genes are TRBV7-2 and TRBJ2-3, with D unclear. The germline CDR1 and CDR2 sequences are SGHTA and FQGNSA. The CDR3 covers 14 residues. The V and J ends lost 4 bases and 0 bases respectively, with 8 bases between them.

This clonotype occurred a few times. This chain connects TRBV27 to TRBJ1-6; 8 bases are a match to TRBD1. The CDR3 is 16 residues long. Trimming cost V 7 bases and J 6 bases; bases outside gene matches: 11. CDR1 is MNHEY and CDR2 is SMNVEV in the germline V gene (reference sequence). This chain's CDR3 is CASTNLRDRINSPLHF. The CDR3 bases are TGTGCCAGCACCAATCTCCGGGACAGGATTAATTCACCCCTCCACTTT.

This clonotype was detected a few times. The gene calls are TRBV7-9 and TRBJ1-1; D is unresolved. CDR3 length equals 13 residues. With 5 bases removed from V and 6 bases from J, the gap between germline ends came to 13 bases. The germline gives CDR1 SEHNR, CDR2 FQNEAQ (reference sequence). The CDR3 DNA reads as TGTGCCAGCAGCCCCCCCTCGGGTTCTGAAGCTTTCTTT. Its translation: CASSPPSGSEAFF.

In its sample, this clonotype was seen a few times. The chain carries TRBV6-5 and TRBJ1-3; D may be TRBD1 (5 bases). The CDR3 consists of 15 residues. With 2 bases removed from V and 2 bases from J, the gap between germline ends came to 10 bases. Germline assignment: CDR1 MNHEY and CDR2 SVGAGI. CDR3 in amino acids: CASSYGAFPGNTIYF. The CDR3 bases are TGTGCCAGCAGTTACGGGGCGTTCCCTGGAAACACCATATATTTT.

There are a few counts of this clonotype. The chain employs TRBV5-1 and TRBJ2-6, with unresolved D. Trimming cost V 6 bases and J 4 bases, with 8 bases left between them. Looked up from germline, CDR1 is SGHRS and CDR2 is YFSETQ. The CDR3 sequence is 13 residues long. CDR3 amino acids: CASIRTGANVLTF. As DNA, the CDR3 is TGCGCCAGCATCAGAACAGGGGCCAACGTCCTGACTTTC.

This clonotype was counted a few times. This chain connects TRBV25-1 to TRBJ2-5; tentatively, D is TRBD1 (6 bases). The germline gives CDR1 MGHDK, CDR2 SYGVNS. V dropped 4 bases and J dropped 3 bases, with 9 bases sitting between them. CDR3 length: 13 amino acids. The CDR3: CASSVPGEETQYF. CDR3 coding DNA: TGTGCCAGCAGTGTGCCAGGGGAAGAGACCCAGTACTTC.

The chain links TRBV2 to TRBJ1-1; no definite D call. The V and J ends lost 1 base and 5 bases respectively, with 14 bases between them. CDR3 size: 15 residues. The germline CDR1 and CDR2 sequences are SNHLY and FYNNEI. CDR3 region: CASSEGAPTWTEAFF. The CDR3 nucleotides are TGTGCCAGCAGTGAAGGTGCCCCGACCTGGACTGAAGCTTTCTTT.

This clonotype was observed many times. V gene TRBV6-5 combines with J gene TRBJ2-7; a weak D match, TRBD1 (5 bases). The CDR3 sequence is 12 residues long. CDR1 and CDR2 from the germline V gene are MNHEY and SVGAGI. The ends were cut back, 7 bases at V and 6 bases at J, with 13 bases in the middle. CDR3 sequence: CASTTQGGEQYF. The CDR3 region has the DNA TGTGCCAGCACCACGCAGGGCGGCGAGCAGTACTTC.

In this sample, this clonotype turned up a few times. The J gene is TRBJ2-4, the V gene TRBV3-1; 11 positions match TRBD2. This CDR3 has 17 amino acids. J was trimmed by 2 bases and V by 4 bases; bases with no gene match: 7. Germline CDR1 and CDR2: LGHDT and YNNKEL (reference sequence). CDR3 DNA: TGTGCCAGCAGCCGCCCTACTAGCGGGGGAACCAAAAACATTCAGTACTTC. Its translation: CASSRPTSGGTKNIQYF.

This clonotype was detected a few times. The J gene is TRBJ2-7, the V gene TRBV10-3; D gene uncertain. Germline V lookup: CDR1 ENHRY, CDR2 SYGVKD. The CDR3 runs to 12 residues. Trimming took off 3 bases at V and 6 bases at J, with 9 bases between the two ends. The CDR3 DNA reads as TGTGCCATCAGTGACGTGGTTGCCGAGCAGTACTTC. Amino acids: CAISDVVAEQYF.

The J gene is TRBJ2-3, the V gene TRBV7-3; D gene ambiguous. The V end lost 5 bases, the J end lost 2 bases, and 11 bases lay between the germline ends. Germline lookup yields CDR1 SGHTA and CDR2 FQGTGA. The CDR3 loop spans 14 amino acids. CDR3 coding DNA: TGTGCCAGCAGCCCTCACTTCATCACAGATACGCAGTATTTT. This translates into CASSPHFITDTQYF.

This clonotype was seen only a few times. The V gene is TRBV27, the J gene TRBJ2-5; D could derive from TRBD1 or TRBD2 (5 bases each). The CDR3 is 15 residues long. In germline, CDR1 is MNHEY, CDR2 SMNVEV (reference sequence). V was clipped by 5 bases and J by 5 bases, with 18 bases between them. In nucleotides, the CDR3 is TGTGCCAGCAGTCCATTGGGGACGGCAGGGGAGACCCAGTACTTC. Amino acids: CASSPLGTAGETQYF.

This clonotype was observed at least ten times. The rearrangement links TRBV7-3 to TRBJ2-2, with D perhaps assigned TRBD1 or TRBD2 (5 bases each). Germline-derived CDR1 and CDR2 are SGHTA and FQGTGA. The V end lost 1 base, the J end lost 7 bases, and 7 bases lay between the germline ends. This CDR3 comprises 13 residues. CDR3 region: CASSLMGVGELFF. CDR3 nucleotide sequence: TGTGCCAGCAGCTTAATGGGGGTCGGGGAGCTGTTTTTT.

This sequence joins TRBV29-1 and TRBJ2-7, with 8 nucleotides matching TRBD1. CDR1 and CDR2 (germline): SQVTM, ANQGSEA. The CDR3 is 13 residues long. V lost 6 bases and J lost 6; bases outside the gene matches: 10. In DNA form, the CDR3 reads TGCAGCGTGGGGACAGGTGGACTCTCCGAGCAGTACTTC. It codes for CSVGTGGLSEQYF.

The chain couples TRBV20-1 to TRBJ2-1, with 10 bases aligning to TRBD2. The CDR3 is made up of 15 amino acids. V lost 3 bases to trimming and J lost 1 base; unmatched junction nucleotides: 3. CDR1 is DFQATT, CDR2 SNEGSKA, per germline (reference sequence). CDR3 loop: CSARVSGGSYNEQFF. The CDR3 DNA sequence: TGCAGTGCTAGGGTTAGCGGGGGGTCCTACAATGAGCAGTTCTTC.

The chain recombines TRBV5-1 with TRBJ2-7; 11 positions match TRBD2. Germline V gene lookup returns CDR1 SGHRS and CDR2 YFSETQ. The CDR3 has 15 residues. The ends lost 1 base at V and 3 bases at J; junction bases unmatched: 3. The CDR3 loop is CASSLTSGSFYEQYF. In DNA, the CDR3 is TGCGCCAGCAGCTTGACTAGCGGGAGTTTCTACGAGCAGTACTTC.

The rearrangement joins TRBV9 to TRBJ2-3; D ambiguous. Looked up from germline, CDR1 is SGDLS and CDR2 is YYNGEE. With 2 bases removed from V and 3 bases from J, the gap between germline ends came to 10 bases. This CDR3 is 14 amino acids long. In DNA form, the CDR3 reads TGTGCCAGCAGCGTCGGGCAACGTACAGATACGCAGTATTTT. This gives the protein CASSVGQRTDTQYF.

This clonotype was seen a few times. The gene calls are TRBV12-3 or TRBV12-4 and TRBJ1-5; D is possibly TRBD1 (6 bases). The CDR3 has 16 residues. Trimming left V 4 bases short and J 7 bases short, with 20 bases between. CDR3 region: CASSSTGGGAGQPQHF. CDR3 coding DNA: TGTGCCAGCAGTTCGACCGGGGGGGGCGCGGGGCAGCCCCAGCATTTT.

The genes are TRBV7-9 and TRBJ1-2, with D unresolved. The germline CDR1 and CDR2 sequences are SEHNR and FQNEAQ (reference sequence). Trimming stripped 5 bases from V and 4 bases from J, with 11 bases between. The length of the CDR3 is 13 residues. The CDR3 DNA follows: TGTGCCAGCAGCCAGGTCGAAGTCTATGGCTACACCTTC. It is translated as CASSQVEVYGYTF.

This clonotype was counted ten times or more. The chain has TRBV7-7 and TRBJ2-3; 7 positions agree with TRBD1. This CDR3 spans 14 amino acids. Germline V gene sequence: CDR1 SSHAT, CDR2 FNYEAQ (reference sequence). V lost 1 base and J lost 4; bases outside the gene matches: 2. The CDR3 reads CASSLGQGSDTQYF. DNA for the CDR3: TGTGCCAGCAGCTTAGGACAGGGATCAGATACGCAGTATTTT.